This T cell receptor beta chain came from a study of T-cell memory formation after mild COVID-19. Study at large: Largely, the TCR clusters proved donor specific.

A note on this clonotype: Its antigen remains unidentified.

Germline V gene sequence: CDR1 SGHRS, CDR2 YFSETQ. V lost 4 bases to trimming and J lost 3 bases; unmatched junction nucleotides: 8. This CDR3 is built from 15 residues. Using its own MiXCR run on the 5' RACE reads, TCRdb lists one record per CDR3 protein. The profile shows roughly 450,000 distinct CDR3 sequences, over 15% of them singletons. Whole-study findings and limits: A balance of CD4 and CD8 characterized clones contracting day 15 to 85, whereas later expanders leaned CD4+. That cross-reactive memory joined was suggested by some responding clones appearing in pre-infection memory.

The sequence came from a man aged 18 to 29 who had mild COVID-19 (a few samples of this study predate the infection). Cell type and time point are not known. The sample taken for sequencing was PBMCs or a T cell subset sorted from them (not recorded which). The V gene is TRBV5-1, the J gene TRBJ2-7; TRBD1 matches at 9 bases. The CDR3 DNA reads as TGCGCCAGCAGCCCAGGGACAGGGCAATTCTACGAGCAGTACTTC. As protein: CASSPGTGQFYEQYF.